This note documents a single T cell receptor beta chain sequence. Generated by immunoSEQ multiplex PCR, the TCRdb table keeps only in-frame clones and is missing some. The sample lists about 120,000 clones, under 95% occurring once. The CDR3 is made up of 15 amino acids. In germline, CDR1 is ENHRY, CDR2 SYGVKD. The ends were cut back, 8 bases at V and 0 bases at J, with 14 bases in the middle. This record comes from a study of T cell responses to AZD1222 COVID-19 vaccine. The chain carries TRBV10-3 and TRBJ1-5; D is ambiguous. The sequenced sample was peripheral blood, obtained 28 days after the second AZD1222 dose. The origin of this receptor is an adult who received the AZD1222 COVID-19 vaccine. The CDR3 loop reads CAISEGGNSNQPQHF. The DNA for the CDR3 is TGTGCCATCTCCGAGGGAGGAAATAGCAATCAGCCCCAGCATTTT.